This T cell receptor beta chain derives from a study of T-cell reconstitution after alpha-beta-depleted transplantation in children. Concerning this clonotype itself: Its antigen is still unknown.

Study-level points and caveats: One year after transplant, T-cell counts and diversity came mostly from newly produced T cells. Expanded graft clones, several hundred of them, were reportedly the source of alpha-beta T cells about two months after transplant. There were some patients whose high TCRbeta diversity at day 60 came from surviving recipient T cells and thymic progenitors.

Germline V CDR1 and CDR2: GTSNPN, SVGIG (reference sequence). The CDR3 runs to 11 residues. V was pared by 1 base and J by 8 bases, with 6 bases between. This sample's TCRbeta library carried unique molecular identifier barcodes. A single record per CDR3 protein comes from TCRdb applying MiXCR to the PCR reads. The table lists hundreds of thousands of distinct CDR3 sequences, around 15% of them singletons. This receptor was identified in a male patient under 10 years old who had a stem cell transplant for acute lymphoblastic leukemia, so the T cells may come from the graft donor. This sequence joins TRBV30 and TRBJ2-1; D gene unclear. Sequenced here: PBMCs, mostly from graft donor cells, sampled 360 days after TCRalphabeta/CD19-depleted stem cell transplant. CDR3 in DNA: TGTGCCTGGAGTGGGAGAGATGAGCAGTTCTTC. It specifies CAWSGRDEQFF.